The 25 T cell receptor beta chains reported below all come from one sample, sequenced in a study of T cell changes during pregnancy in multiple sclerosis. Produced via immunoSEQ multiplex PCR; TCRdb's table is partial and in-frame only. Of about 32,000 clones listed, 89% are singletons. The sequences come from CD8+ T cells from peripheral blood mononuclear cells, collected in the second trimester of pregnancy. The receptor source for this set is a female donor with multiple sclerosis, enrolled in a pregnancy study.

The rearrangement uses TRBV5-1 and TRBJ2-7; 8 bases line up with TRBD1. The J segment lost 3 bases and the V segment lost 2 bases, leaving 4 bases of the junction unmatched. Germline V lookup: CDR1 SGHRS, CDR2 YFSETQ. This CDR3 has 14 residues. The CDR3 loop reads CASSFRGQGYEQYF. The CDR3 DNA follows: TGCGCCAGCAGCTTTCGCGGACAGGGCTACGAGCAGTACTTC.

CDR3 sequence: CASSLQDRGRLGYTF. The CDR3 DNA reads TGCGCCAGCAGCTTACAGGACAGGGGGAGGTTAGGCTACACCTTC. The chain has TRBV5-1 and TRBJ1-2, with TRBD1 matching 10 bases. The CDR3 covers 15 residues. The V segment lost 2 bases and the J segment 8 bases; nucleotides outside the gene matches: 9. Germline V lookup: CDR1 SGHRS, CDR2 YFSETQ.

This clone was seen a single time. This sequence joins TRBV7-9 and TRBJ2-1; 8 bases map to TRBD2. The trim removed 1 base at V and 8 bases at J, leaving 7 bases unmatched. The CDR3 spans 15 residues. Germline CDR1 is SEHNR and CDR2 is FQNEAQ (reference sequence). The CDR3 sequence is CASSLELAVSDEQFF. CDR3 nucleotide sequence: TGTGCCAGCAGCTTAGAACTAGCGGTGTCTGATGAGCAGTTCTTC.

This chain uses TRBV21-1 with TRBJ1-5; no DNA check was done on the table's D call, TRBD1. TRBV21-1 is labeled a pseudogene. This CDR3 spans 14 amino acids. CDR3 nucleotides: TGTGCCAGCAGCGAGACAGGGGGCCACCAGCCCCAGCATTTT. Protein: CASSETGGHQPQHF.

This clone was seen just once. The chain combines TRBV5-6 with TRBJ2-7, with TRBD2 matching 9 bases. Germline loops: CDR1 SGHDT, CDR2 YYEEEE. With 0 bases clipped from V and 4 bases from J, the junction kept 5 bases outside the gene matches. The CDR3 runs to 15 residues. CDR3 sequence: CASSLGAGGRYEQYF. CDR3 coding DNA: TGTGCCAGCAGCTTGGGAGCGGGGGGTCGATACGAGCAGTACTTC.

The J gene is TRBJ2-1, the V gene TRBV27; no clear D. CDR1 MNHEY and CDR2 SMNVEV come from the germline V gene (reference sequence). Trimming took off 5 bases at V and 2 bases at J, with 4 bases between the two ends. This CDR3 has 12 amino acids. The CDR3 DNA follows: TGTGCCAGCAGTCGTCCCTACAATGAGCAGTTCTTC. Residues: CASSRPYNEQFF.

The rearrangement links TRBV19 to TRBJ2-1; 11 bases align to TRBD1. There are 14 residues in the CDR3. Germline V CDR1 and CDR2: LNHDA, SQIVND (reference sequence). The junction had 3 bases not matched to a gene; V was cut back by 4 bases and J by 7 bases. Written as DNA, the CDR3 is TGTGCCAGTAGTACCTGGGACAGGGGGAATGAGCAGTTCTTC. It translates to CASSTWDRGNEQFF.

This clone was recorded once. J is TRBJ2-1 and V is TRBV9; 10 bases fit TRBD2. The ends lost 0 bases at V and 8 bases at J; junction bases unmatched: 5. CDR3 length: 15 residues. In germline, CDR1 is SGDLS, CDR2 YYNGEE. For the CDR3, the DNA is TGTGCCAGCAGCGTAGGTCTAGCGGGAGCCGATGAGCAGTTCTTC. Residues: CASSVGLAGADEQFF.

The CDR3 spells CASSVDGSPYEQYF. In nucleotides, the CDR3 is TGTGCCAGCAGCGTAGACGGGAGCCCCTACGAGCAGTACTTC. This sequence joins TRBV9 and TRBJ2-7, with D tentatively TRBD2 (6 bases). CDR1 and CDR2 from the germline V gene are SGDLS and YYNGEE. V lost 0 bases to trimming and J lost 2 bases, with 9 bases between them. The CDR3 consists of 14 residues. The whole variable domain, remainder taken from reference TRBV9 and TRBJ2-7, is DSGVTQTPKHLITATGQRVTLRCSPRSGDLSVYWYQQSLDQGLQFLIQYYNGEERAKGNILERFSAQQFPDLHSELNLSSLELGDSALYFCASSVDGSPYEQYFGPGTRLTVT.

The CDR3 is CASSVNFGTSVDNEQFF. CDR3 coding DNA: TGTGCCAGCAGCGTCAATTTCGGGACTAGCGTTGACAATGAGCAGTTCTTC. The J gene is TRBJ2-1, the V gene TRBV9, with TRBD2 identical over 10 bases. This CDR3 has 17 residues. CDR1 and CDR2 (germline): SGDLS, YYNGEE. V dropped 2 bases and J dropped 5; count of bases not matched to a gene: 10.

CDR3: CASSQDPNEQYF. The DNA for the CDR3 is TGCGCCAGCAGCCAAGACCCCAACGAGCAGTACTTC. The genes are TRBV4-1 and TRBJ2-7; D not certain. Per germline, CDR1 MGHRA and CDR2 YSYEKL. With 0 bases removed from V and 5 bases from J, the gap between germline ends came to 5 bases. This CDR3 region has 12 residues.

The genes are TRBV28 and TRBJ1-3, with a possible D match to TRBD1 (5 bases). Germline CDR1 is MDHEN and CDR2 is SYDVKM. V shed 1 base and J shed 4 bases, with 17 bases lying between them. The CDR3 covers 17 residues. This CDR3 is CASSLLQGPGVGNTIYF. The CDR3 bases are TGTGCCAGCAGTTTATTGCAGGGCCCGGGAGTAGGAAACACCATATATTTT.

The J gene is TRBJ2-7, the V gene TRBV5-1; 7 nucleotides line up with TRBD2. CDR3 length equals 14 residues. V dropped 1 base and J dropped 6; count of bases not matched to a gene: 7. Germline-derived CDR1 and CDR2 are SGHRS and YFSETQ. As DNA, the CDR3 is TGCGCCAGCAGCTTGTCAGGGCGGGGGATCGAGCAGTACTTC. Translating gives CASSLSGRGIEQYF.

J is TRBJ2-1 and V is TRBV6-4, with TRBD2 matching 9 bases. The length of the CDR3 is 16 residues. CDR1 MRHNA and CDR2 SNTAGT come from the germline V gene. V trimming: 5 bases; J trimming: 3 bases; junction bases outside the gene matches: 8. The CDR3 bases are TGTGCCAGCAGTTCTAGCGGGGAGGGCCTCTACAATGAGCAGTTCTTC. As protein: CASSSSGEGLYNEQFF.

V gene TRBV11-2 combines with J gene TRBJ2-5; 9 bases map to TRBD1. The CDR3 is made up of 16 amino acids. V shed 2 bases and J 4 bases; nucleotides not matched to a gene: 8. Germline V CDR1 and CDR2: SGHAT, FQNNGV. The CDR3 coding sequence is TGTGCCAGCAGCTTAAGTTGGGACAGGGCGAGAGAGACCCAGTACTTC. Protein product: CASSLSWDRARETQYF.

The chain is built from TRBV4-1 and TRBJ1-5, with 9 bases fitting TRBD1. There are 15 residues in the CDR3. V shed 5 bases and J 1 base; nucleotides not matched to a gene: 3. Germline assignment: CDR1 MGHRA and CDR2 YSYEKL. CDR3 residues: CASSEDRGSNQPQHF. The CDR3 bases are TGCGCCAGCAGCGAGGACAGGGGAAGCAATCAGCCCCAGCATTTT.

This chain connects TRBV6-5 to TRBJ2-2; the D gene is possibly TRBD2 (5 bases). This CDR3 is 15 amino acids long. Per the germline V gene, CDR1 is MNHEY and CDR2 is SVGAGI. Trimming took off 5 bases at V and 1 base at J, with 11 bases between the two ends. The CDR3, as DNA: TGTGCCAGCAGTCCCCTAGCAGGGAACACCGGGGAGCTGTTTTTT. Protein: CASSPLAGNTGELFF.

The rearrangement uses TRBV7-9 and TRBJ1-2, with D unclear. The ends were cut back, 2 bases at V and 4 bases at J, with 14 bases in the middle. The CDR3 contains 15 residues. CDR1 is SEHNR and CDR2 is FQNEAQ in the germline V gene (reference sequence). The DNA of the CDR3 is TGTGCCAGCAGCTTATATCGGTTCCTGTCCTATGGCTACACCTTC. This gives the protein CASSLYRFLSYGYTF. The whole variable domain, filled in from reference TRBV7-9 and TRBJ1-2, reads DTGVSQNPRHKITKRGQNVTFRCDPISEHNRLYWYRQTLGQGPEFLTYFQNEAQLEKSRLLSDRFSAERPKGSFSTLEIQRTEQGDSAMYLCASSLYRFLSYGYTFGSGTRLTVV.

The J gene is TRBJ1-2, the V gene TRBV7-9; D ambiguous. Germline V gene lookup returns CDR1 SEHNR and CDR2 FQNEAQ (reference sequence). V shed 0 bases and J shed 8 bases, with 19 bases lying between them. The CDR3 loop spans 16 amino acids. The DNA of the CDR3 is TGTGCCAGCAGCTTAGCCGGTACCACCACTAAGAGAGGCTACACCTTC. As protein: CASSLAGTTTKRGYTF.

The chain recombines TRBV9 with TRBJ1-6; D is uncertain. The V gene lost 0 bases and the J gene lost 4 bases, with 5 bases spanning the gap. Germline V lookup: CDR1 SGDLS, CDR2 YYNGEE. This CDR3 comprises 14 residues. In DNA, the CDR3 is TGTGCCAGCAGCGTAGAACAGTATAATTCACCCCTCCACTTT. Translated: CASSVEQYNSPLHF.

The V call is TRBV19, the J call TRBJ2-7, with 12 bases lining up with TRBD2. J lost 0 bases, V lost 5 bases, and 2 bases had no gene match. The CDR3 is made up of 15 amino acids. Germline CDR1 and CDR2: LNHDA and SQIVND (reference sequence). As DNA, the CDR3 is TGTGCCAGTAGTCCGGGACTAGCGGGCTCCTACGAGCAGTACTTC. Amino acids: CASSPGLAGSYEQYF.

The chain recombines TRBV7-9 with TRBJ1-2, with 7 bases fitting TRBD1. CDR1 SEHNR and CDR2 FQNEAQ come from the germline V gene (reference sequence). V was clipped by 1 base and J by 4 bases; unmatched bases: 6. The CDR3 has 15 amino acids. This chain's CDR3 is CASSLVPGGSYGYTF. The CDR3 region has the DNA TGTGCCAGCAGCTTAGTCCCAGGGGGTAGCTATGGCTACACCTTC.

The V and J genes are TRBV4-1 and TRBJ2-1; TRBD2 aligns across 11 bases. Germline CDR1 is MGHRA and CDR2 is YSYEKL. The CDR3 extends over 16 amino acids. With V trimmed by 1 base and J by 4 bases, 3 bases remained unmatched. Here the CDR3 reads CASSQVAGGQYNEQFF. In DNA form, the CDR3 reads TGCGCCAGCAGCCAAGTAGCGGGGGGGCAGTACAATGAGCAGTTCTTC.

V and J are TRBV28 and TRBJ1-5; D call uncertain. Germline loops: CDR1 MDHEN, CDR2 SYDVKM. The CDR3 is 16 amino acids. Trimming cost V 2 bases and J 2 bases, with 13 bases left between them. CDR3 amino acids: CASSLPTGVGNQPQHF. In nucleotides, the CDR3 is TGTGCCAGCAGTTTACCGACGGGTGTTGGCAATCAGCCCCAGCATTTT.

In its sample, this clone ranks as medium-sized. The chain links TRBV19 to TRBJ1-2; D remains unclear. This CDR3 has 13 residues. Trimming left V 5 bases short and J 5 bases short, with 12 bases between. The germline gives CDR1 LNHDA, CDR2 SQIVND (reference sequence). CDR3 DNA: TGTGCCAGTAGTCATCGGCCGCGGTATGGCTACACCTTC. This codes for CASSHRPRYGYTF.